The TCR beta chain described here comes from a study of T cell responses to AZD1222 COVID-19 vaccine. The V and J ends lost 2 bases and 9 bases, in that order; junction bases with no gene match: 6. The CDR3 totals 13 residues. Per the germline V gene, CDR1 is SQVTM and CDR2 is ANQGSEA. This clone is a singleton in its sample. This table comes from immunoSEQ multiplex PCR, and its TCRdb copy is limited to in-frame clones, with some not included. The repertoire holds around 120,000 clones, with 85% to 90% as singletons. This chain connects TRBV29-1 to TRBJ2-1, with TRBD2 matching 8 bases. The TCR was taken from an adult in good health. Sample: peripheral blood, taken on day 0 of AZD1222 vaccination. The CDR3 is CSVERTSSSEQFF. The DNA for the CDR3 is TGCAGCGTTGAAAGGACTAGCTCTAGTGAGCAGTTCTTC.